The 19 T cell receptor beta chains given below trace back to one sample, sequenced in a study of response to subunit inactivated influenza vaccine. TCRdb re-derived calls from the RT-PCR reads in MiXCR, one entry per CDR3 protein. Of roughly 700,000 distinct CDR3 sequences in the sample, about 14% were seen once. Sequencing was performed on PBMCs from blood, taken around two weeks before vaccination. These receptors all come from a man aged 50 or older who received an inactivated influenza vaccine.

This clonotype was detected many times. The V call is TRBV29-1, the J call TRBJ2-7; 12 bases map to TRBD2. Germline V gene data show CDR1 as SQVTM and CDR2 as ANQGSEA. The CDR3 is made up of 16 amino acids. Trimming took 6 bases from V and 1 from J; bases not matched to a gene: 10. The CDR3 sequence: CSVTGTSGRLSYEQYF. Here the CDR3 DNA reads TGCAGCGTGACCGGGACTAGCGGGCGTCTTTCCTACGAGCAGTACTTC.

The chain recombines TRBV12-3 or TRBV12-4 with TRBJ1-5; TRBD1 might be the D (6 bases). Trimming stripped 5 bases from V and 2 bases from J, with 13 bases between. The CDR3 extends over 15 amino acids. DNA of the CDR3: TGTGCCAGCAGTCCCACAGGGAGGGGCAATCAGCCCCAGCATTTT. The encoded protein is CASSPTGRGNQPQHF.

V usage is TRBV4-3 and J usage is TRBJ2-2; D uncertain. With 0 bases removed from V and 8 bases from J, the gap between germline ends came to 7 bases. This CDR3 is 13 amino acids long. Germline V gene data show CDR1 as LGHNA and CDR2 as YSLEER. CDR3 in amino acids: CASSQDRVGELFF. For the CDR3, the DNA is TGCGCCAGCAGCCAAGACCGTGTTGGGGAGCTGTTTTTT.

The rearrangement joins TRBV5-1 to TRBJ2-5; TRBD2 matches at 9 bases. This CDR3 contains 16 residues. Germline assignment: CDR1 SGHRS and CDR2 YFSETQ. Trimming took 4 bases from V and 5 from J; bases not matched to a gene: 12. Here the CDR3 DNA reads TGCGCCAGCAGCCCGGCCCCCGCGGGGGGGCAGGAGACCCAGTACTTC. Protein: CASSPAPAGGQETQYF.

This clonotype came up many times. The rearrangement links TRBV20-1 to TRBJ2-3; 10 positions match TRBD2. The trim removed 3 bases at V and 4 bases at J, leaving 10 bases unmatched. Germline V gives CDR1 DFQATT, CDR2 SNEGSKA (reference sequence). CDR3 length: 16 amino acids. The CDR3 reads CSASGSAGGLADTQYF. The DNA for the CDR3 is TGCAGTGCTAGCGGTTCAGCGGGGGGGCTCGCAGATACGCAGTATTTT.

J is TRBJ1-5 and V is TRBV6-2 or TRBV6-3; TRBD1 might be the D (5 bases). From germline, CDR1 is MNHEY and CDR2 SVGEGT. The germline V and J ends were trimmed by 2 bases and 9 bases, with 17 bases remaining between them. The CDR3 sequence is 15 residues long. The CDR3 reads CASSYRQGLSRPQHF. The CDR3 DNA follows: TGTGCCAGCAGTTACCGGCAGGGCCTGTCTAGGCCCCAGCATTTT.

This clonotype was observed a handful of times. The J gene is TRBJ1-5, the V gene TRBV21-1; TRBD1, the D gene given by the table, was not confirmed from the DNA. TRBV21-1 is a documented pseudogene. The CDR3 length is 16 residues. The CDR3 nucleotides read TGTGCCAGCAGCACCCGGGACAGGCGGGTGAATCAGCCCCAGCATTTT. Protein: CASSTRDRRVNQPQHF.

This clonotype was found a few times. This rearrangement joins TRBV6-1 to TRBJ2-1; D may be TRBD2 (6 bases). The CDR3 is 13 amino acids. The V end was cut by 6 bases, the J end by 5 bases, with 11 bases between. CDR1 is MNHNS, CDR2 SASEGT, per germline. The CDR3 loop reads CASRPSEHNEQFF. DNA of the CDR3: TGTGCCAGCAGACCTAGCGAGCACAATGAGCAGTTCTTC.

This clonotype was found a few times. The chain carries TRBV14 and TRBJ2-7; TRBD1 might be the D (5 bases). Looked up from germline, CDR1 is SGHDN and CDR2 is FVKESK. The CDR3 sequence is 13 residues long. Trimming took 1 base from V and 3 from J, leaving 7 bases between them. The CDR3 reads CASSQGTFYEQYF. The CDR3 DNA reads as TGTGCCAGCAGCCAAGGGACATTCTACGAGCAGTACTTC.

CDR3 sequence reads: CATSDGGIQETQYF. DNA for the CDR3: TGTGCCACCAGTGATGGGGGGATCCAAGAGACCCAGTACTTC. This chain connects TRBV24-1 to TRBJ2-5; D may be TRBD2 (6 bases). V lost 3 bases to trimming and J lost 1 base, with 8 bases between them. In germline, CDR1 is KGHDR, CDR2 SFDVKD. This CDR3 is built from 14 residues.

The chain couples TRBV28 to TRBJ1-5; no definite D call. V was clipped by 5 bases and J by 9 bases, with 8 bases between them. CDR3 length: 11 residues. Germline lookup yields CDR1 MDHEN and CDR2 SYDVKM. The CDR3 DNA follows: TGTGCCAGCAGTCAAAAGGGGCCCCAGCATTTT. Translation: CASSQKGPQHF. Full variable domain (rest looked up from reference TRBV28 and TRBJ1-5): DVKVTQSSRYLVKRTGEKVFLECVQDMDHENMFWYRQDPGLGLRLIYFSYDVKMKEKGDIPEGYSVSREKKERFSLILESASTNQTSMYLCASSQKGPQHFGDGTRLSIL.

This clonotype was detected many times. Its ends do not fully match the called genes, so a read error is possible. CDR3 sequence reads: CASSPDSSSYNEQFF. The DNA of the CDR3 is TGTGCCAGCAGCCCGGACAGCAGCTCCTACAATGAGCAGTTCTTC. The chain links TRBV5-1 to TRBJ2-1; D possibly corresponds to TRBD1 (6 bases). The CDR3 totals 15 residues. Germline V CDR1 and CDR2: SGHRS, YFSETQ.

The sample holds a few counts of this clonotype. V usage is TRBV9 and J usage is TRBJ2-2; D ambiguous. This CDR3 region has 15 residues. CDR1 SGDLS and CDR2 YYNGEE come from the germline V gene. The V end lost 0 bases, the J end lost 1 base, and 7 bases lay between the germline ends. In DNA, the CDR3 is TGTGCCAGCAGCGTAGTGGAGTGGAACACCGGGGAGCTGTTTTTT. It encodes CASSVVEWNTGELFF.

This clonotype was picked up many times. V and J are TRBV2 and TRBJ1-5; D perhaps matches TRBD1 (5 bases). CDR3 length: 14 residues. V was shortened by 7 bases and J by 1 base, with 11 bases between the two germline ends. The germline CDR1 and CDR2 sequences are SNHLY and FYNNEI. The CDR3 coding sequence is TGTGCCAGCAAGTCCGACAGAAGCAATCAGCCCCAGCATTTT. As protein: CASKSDRSNQPQHF.

This chain links TRBV6-1 with TRBJ2-4, with D maybe TRBD1 (7 bases). V lost 6 bases and J lost 2, with 14 bases in between. The germline CDR1 and CDR2 sequences are MNHNS and SASEGT. The CDR3 loop spans 15 amino acids. The CDR3 region is CASRGGDSPKNIQYF. DNA for the CDR3: TGTGCCAGCAGAGGCGGGGACAGCCCCAAAAACATTCAGTACTTC.

The rearrangement uses TRBV28 and TRBJ1-1; no clear D. This CDR3 is built from 15 residues. The V end lost 1 base, the J end lost 0 bases, and 9 bases lay between the germline ends. In germline, CDR1 is MDHEN, CDR2 SYDVKM. The CDR3 is CASSLFGRLNTEAFF. The CDR3 bases are TGTGCCAGCAGTTTATTCGGCAGATTGAACACTGAAGCTTTCTTT.

The J gene is TRBJ1-1, the V gene TRBV20-1; D is possibly TRBD1 (6 bases). Germline-derived CDR1 and CDR2 are DFQATT and SNEGSKA (reference sequence). The CDR3 is 14 amino acids. V was clipped by 3 bases and J by 8 bases, with 19 bases between them. The CDR3 DNA follows: TGCAGTGCTAGGGGGGTACAGGGTTCTTTGGAAGCTTTCTTT. It is translated as CSARGVQGSLEAFF.

This clonotype came up many times. The chain has TRBV15 and TRBJ2-5; D not resolved. V was trimmed by 4 bases and J by 5 bases, leaving 11 bases between them. Germline V lookup: CDR1 LNHNV, CDR2 YYDKDF (reference sequence). There are 13 residues in the CDR3. CDR3 amino acids: CATSMKRRETQYF. The DNA of the CDR3 is TGTGCCACCAGCATGAAGAGGCGGGAGACCCAGTACTTC.

This clonotype appeared a few times. J is TRBJ2-4 and V is TRBV5-5, with D maybe TRBD1 (6 bases). Germline V gene lookup returns CDR1 SGHKS and CDR2 YYEKEE (reference sequence). This CDR3 spans 16 amino acids. Between the trimmed V and J ends, which lost 5 bases and 7 bases, there was a span of 22 bases. CDR3 nucleotide sequence: TGTGCCAGCAGTGAAGGGGGTCCCATTGTGGAGAACATTCAGTACTTC. Protein: CASSEGGPIVENIQYF.